This T cell receptor (beta chain) was sequenced in a study of blood T cell repertoires in COVID-19. About the research overall: Samples came from the United States, Italy and Spain, spanning acute and convalescent COVID-19. Sources were T cells, B-cell-depleted T cells, or PBMCs; the material itself was cDNA or gDNA.

From germline, CDR1 is SGHNT and CDR2 YYREEE (reference sequence). J gave up 1 base and V 7 bases, and 11 bases lay outside the gene matches. The CDR3 spans 16 residues. Repertoires were generated with immunoSEQ multiplex PCR, while TCRdb's copy carries only in-frame clones and drops some. The table has 200,000 to 250,000 clones, over 65% seen once. Participant-reported clinical history was the basis for cohort assignment. Two negative PCRs, clearance, or symptom resolution characterized the recovered Cohort 3 donors. The V gene is TRBV5-4, the J gene TRBJ1-1; 9 nucleotides match TRBD1. The source material was PBMCs or T cells enriched from blood (not recorded which). The clonotype originates from a woman aged 60-75 years who had recovered from COVID-19. Written as DNA, the CDR3 is TGTGCCAGCCGACAGGGGGTAGTTCGCTCGAACACTGAAGCTTTCTTT. As protein: CASRQGVVRSNTEAFF.